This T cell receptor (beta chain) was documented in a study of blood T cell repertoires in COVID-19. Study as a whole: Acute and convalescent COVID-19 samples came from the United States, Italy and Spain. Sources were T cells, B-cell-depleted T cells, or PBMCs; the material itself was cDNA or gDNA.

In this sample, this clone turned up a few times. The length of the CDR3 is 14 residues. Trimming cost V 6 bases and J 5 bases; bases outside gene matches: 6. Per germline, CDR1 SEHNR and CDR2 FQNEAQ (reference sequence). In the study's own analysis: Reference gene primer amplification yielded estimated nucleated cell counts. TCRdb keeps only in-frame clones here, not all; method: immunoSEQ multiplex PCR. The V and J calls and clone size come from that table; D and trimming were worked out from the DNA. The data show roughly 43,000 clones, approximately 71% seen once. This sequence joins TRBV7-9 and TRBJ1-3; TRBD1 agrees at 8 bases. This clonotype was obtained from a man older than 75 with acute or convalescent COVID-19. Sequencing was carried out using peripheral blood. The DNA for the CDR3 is TGTGCCAGCAGGCACGGACAGGGAAGAAACACCATATATTTT. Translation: CASRHGQGRNTIYF.